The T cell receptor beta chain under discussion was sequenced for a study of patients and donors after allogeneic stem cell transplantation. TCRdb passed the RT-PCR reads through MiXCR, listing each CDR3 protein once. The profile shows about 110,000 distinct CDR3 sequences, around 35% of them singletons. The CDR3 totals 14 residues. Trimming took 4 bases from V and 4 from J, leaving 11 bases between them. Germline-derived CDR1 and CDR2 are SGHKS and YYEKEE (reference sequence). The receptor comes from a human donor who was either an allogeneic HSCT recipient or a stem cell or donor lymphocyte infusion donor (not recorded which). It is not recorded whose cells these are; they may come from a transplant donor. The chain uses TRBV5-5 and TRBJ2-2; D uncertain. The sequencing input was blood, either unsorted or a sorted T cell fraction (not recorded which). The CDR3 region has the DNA TGTGCCAGCAGCCCGTCTTCGGGCACCGGGGAGCTGTTTTTT. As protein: CASSPSSGTGELFF.